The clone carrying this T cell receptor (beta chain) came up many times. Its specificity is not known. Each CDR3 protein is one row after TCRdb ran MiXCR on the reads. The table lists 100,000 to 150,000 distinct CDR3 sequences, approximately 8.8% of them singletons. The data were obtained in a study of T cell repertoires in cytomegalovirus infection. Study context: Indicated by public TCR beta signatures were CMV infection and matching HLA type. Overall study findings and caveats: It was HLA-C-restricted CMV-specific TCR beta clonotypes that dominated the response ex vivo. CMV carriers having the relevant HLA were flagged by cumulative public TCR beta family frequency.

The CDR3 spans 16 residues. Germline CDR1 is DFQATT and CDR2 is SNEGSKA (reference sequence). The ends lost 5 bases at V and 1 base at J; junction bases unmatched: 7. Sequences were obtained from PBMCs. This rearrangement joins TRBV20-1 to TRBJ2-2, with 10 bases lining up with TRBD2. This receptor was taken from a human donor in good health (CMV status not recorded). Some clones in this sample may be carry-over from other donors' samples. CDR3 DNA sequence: TGCAGTGCTCGGCCGCTAGCGGGGGTGAACACCGGGGAGCTGTTTTTT. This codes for CSARPLAGVNTGELFF.